This T cell receptor beta chain was recovered during a study of cytomegalovirus exposure and HLA in healthy donors. A multiplex PCR was run with 60 Vbeta primers and 13 Jbeta primers. Only in-frame clones appear in the TCRdb table, and some are missing; sequencing was by immunoSEQ multiplex PCR. The repertoire table contains roughly 55,000 clones. Notes on the study in general: Roughly uniform sequencing depth across donors was assumed, possibly incorrectly. Listed as cytomegalovirus-associated were around 160 TCR beta chains.

Concerning this clone itself: Its specificity is unknown.

The CDR3 is 17 residues long. Germline V gene sequence: CDR1 SGHVS, CDR2 FQNEAQ. J lost 3 bases, V lost 5 bases, and 10 bases had no gene match. The chain combines TRBV7-8 with TRBJ2-2; the match to TRBD2 covers 9 bases. Material: PBMCs. The clonotype comes from a woman in her 50s in good health and CMV-seropositive. Written as DNA, the CDR3 is TGTGCCAGCAGCAGACGGGCTAGCGGGGTGTACACCGGGGAGCTGTTTTTT. The encoded protein is CASSRRASGVYTGELFF.